Listed below are T cell receptor beta chains from one sample, sequenced in a study of blood T cell repertoires in COVID-19. Here immunoSEQ multiplex PCR was the method, and the copy in TCRdb shows in-frame clones only, minus some. The sample has around 30,000 clones, approximately 85% seen once. The sequenced sample was peripheral blood. All receptors come from a woman aged 55-69 years with active COVID-19. Each CDR3 is given with its conserved first and last residue. D genes are given only for firm matches. Only some rows state a clone size, as once, few, many or a class for expanded clones.

NA	TRBV28	TRBJ2-1	NA	TGTGCCAGCAGTACAACTAACCGGGGTGAGCAGTTCTTC	CASSTTNRGEQFF
NA	TRBV5-6	TRBJ2-2	NA	TGTGCCAGCAGCTTGGCCCCGGGTACCGGGGAGCTGTTTTTT	CASSLAPGTGELFF
NA	TRBV6-6	TRBJ2-2	TRBD2	TGTGCCAGCAACCGGGGGGGCGGCACCGGGGAGCTGTTTTTT	CASNRGGGTGELFF
once	TRBV2	TRBJ2-3	NA	TGTGCCAGCAGTGGCGAGTTGACTCAGCCCCAGTATTTT	CASSGELTQPQYF
NA	TRBV5-1	TRBJ1-2	TRBD1	TGCGCCAGCAGCTCTGGGGACAGCCCTAACTATGGCTACACCTTC	CASSSGDSPNYGYTF
NA	TRBV7-8	TRBJ1-2	TRBD1	TGTGCCAGCAGCTCTATGGACAGGGGGGGCTATGGCTACACCTTC	CASSSMDRGGYGYTF
NA	TRBV5-1	TRBJ2-5	TRBD2	TGCGCCAGCAGCTTGGGATCTAGCGGGGCACAAGAGACCCAGTACTTC	CASSLGSSGAQETQYF
few	TRBV20-1	TRBJ2-7	NA	TGCAGTGCCAATACCGTTGGGGCCCAGTACTTC	CSANTVGAQYF
NA	TRBV10-2	TRBJ2-2	TRBD2	TGCGCCAGCAGACATCTAGCGGGGGCTTCCACCGGGGAGCTGTTTTTT	CASRHLAGASTGELFF
NA	TRBV12-3/TRBV12-4	TRBJ1-6	NA	TGTGCCAGCAGTCCCCGAACAAATTCACCCCTCCACTTT	CASSPRTNSPLHF
NA	TRBV5-1	TRBJ1-1	NA	TGCGCCAGCAGCAGGACAGTGAACACTGAAGCTTTCTTT	CASSRTVNTEAFF
NA	TRBV15	TRBJ2-3	NA	TGTGCCACCAGCAGGAGGGTAGATACCCCAGATACGCAGTATTTT	CATSRRVDTPDTQYF
NA	TRBV9	TRBJ2-2	NA	TGTGCCAGCAGCGTAGTGCGGAACGGGGAGCTGTTTTTT	CASSVVRNGELFF
few	TRBV5-1	TRBJ1-6	NA	TGCGCCAGCAGCCCGGTGGGGGGTTTAGAATCACCCCTCCACTTT	CASSPVGGLESPLHF
NA	TRBV28	TRBJ2-7	TRBD2	TGTGCCAGCAGTGGACTAGTCCTTACCGAGCAGTACTTC	CASSGLVLTEQYF
NA	TRBV19	TRBJ1-2	NA	TGTGCCAGTAGTGTTTATGGAGATTATGGCTACACCTTC	CASSVYGDYGYTF
NA	TRBV19	TRBJ1-5	NA	TGTGCCAGTACAGGGTACAATCAGCCCCAGCATTTT	CASTGYNQPQHF
NA	TRBV18	TRBJ1-6	TRBD1	TGTGCCAGCTCACCTACCGGGACAGATAATTCACCCCTCCACTTT	CASSPTGTDNSPLHF
NA	TRBV3-1/TRBV3-2	TRBJ2-3	NA	TGTGCCAGCAGTTACACGACAGATACGCAGTATTTT	CASSYTTDTQYF
NA	TRBV10-3	TRBJ1-2	NA	TGTGCCACCGAAGGGGAAGCTAACTATGGCTACACCTTC	CATEGEANYGYTF
NA	TRBV7-9	TRBJ2-1	NA	TGTGCCAGCACCGCAAGGGCTAGCGCTTTCAATGAGCAGTTCTTC	CASTARASAFNEQFF
NA	TRBV5-1	TRBJ1-3	TRBD1	TGCGCCAGCAGCTTGGGGCAGGGGGGTTCCTCTGGAAACACCATATATTTT	CASSLGQGGSSGNTIYF
NA	TRBV12-5	TRBJ2-2	NA	TGTGCTAGTGGTTTGGGGGTCGGGGCGAACACCGGGGAGCTGTTTTTT	CASGLGVGANTGELFF
NA	TRBV10-3	TRBJ1-2	NA	TGTGCCATCAGCGCTCGGGACTATGGCTACACCTTC	CAISARDYGYTF
once	TRBV29-1	TRBJ1-6	TRBD1	TGCAGCGTTGCCGAGACAGGGAATTCACCCCTCCACTTT	CSVAETGNSPLHF
NA	TRBV2	TRBJ2-3	TRBD2	TGTGCCAGCAGTCTAGGGACTAGCGACACAGATACGCAGTATTTT	CASSLGTSDTDTQYF
NA	TRBV10-2	TRBJ2-3	NA	TGCGCCAGCGGCCAGGGGGGAATAGATACGCAGTATTTT	CASGQGGIDTQYF
few	TRBV28	TRBJ2-3	TRBD2	TGTGCCAGCAGTTCTCCGTACAGTATTGCGGGAGAAACAGATACGCAGTATTTT	CASSSPYSIAGETDTQYF
NA	TRBV5-1	TRBJ2-5	NA	TGCGCCAGCAGCTCGGACACTCATGGGGGGGAGACCCAGTACTTC	CASSSDTHGGETQYF
NA	TRBV6-5	TRBJ1-6	NA	TGTGCCAGCGACAGGATGTTGTCCTATAATTCACCCCTCCACTTT	CASDRMLSYNSPLHF
NA	TRBV18	TRBJ2-5	NA	TGTGCCAGCTCACCCACTGAAGAGACCCAGTACTTC	CASSPTEETQYF
once	TRBV5-6	TRBJ2-6	NA	TGTGCCAGCAGCTTTGTGCGGGCTTCTGGGGCCAACGTCCTGACTTTC	CASSFVRASGANVLTF
NA	TRBV9	TRBJ2-7	NA	TGTGCCAGCAGCGTAGTTGGTAGCTCCTACGAGCAGTACTTC	CASSVVGSSYEQYF